This TCR beta chain emerged from a study of naive and memory T cell subsets. Amplification of ligated cDNA took four PCR rounds with SP2 and nested alpha and beta constant primers. Alpha and beta constant region primers primed reverse transcription for blood and skin samples. TCRdb redid the calling of the 5' RACE reads with MiXCR, one entry per CDR3 protein. This sample carries tens of thousands of distinct CDR3 sequences, 7.2% of them seen once, and the ten largest clones take about a tenth. This clonotype occurred a few times. The target antigen is unknown. Points from the study as a whole: The RNA method is potentially sensitive to activation and differentiation changes.

TCR cDNA received a 3' ligated oligonucleotide that carried a UMI. Whole-blood samples were over 2 ml of peripheral blood from healthy adult volunteers. Cells were not sorted; total RNA input targeted roughly 1 to 1,100 ng. Germline V CDR1 and CDR2: SQVTM, ANQGSEA. The CDR3 loop spans 14 amino acids. The junction had 4 bases not matched to a gene; V was cut back by 7 bases and J by 4 bases. This receptor was taken from a male donor in good health. This chain connects TRBV29-1 to TRBJ2-1, with TRBD2 matching over 13 bases. For the CDR3, the DNA is TGCAGCGGGGGACTAGCGGGGAGGTACAATGAGCAGTTCTTC. Amino acid sequence: CSGGLAGRYNEQFF.